Sequencing of this T cell receptor beta chain was carried out in a study of T-cell reconstitution after alpha-beta-depleted transplantation in children. The TCRbeta library incorporated unique molecular identifiers. One entry per CDR3 protein results from TCRdb running MiXCR on the PCR reads. Among some 520,000 distinct CDR3 sequences listed, approximately 32% were seen once. This clonotype was seen more than once but under ten times. Germline V gives CDR1 SQVTM, CDR2 ANQGSEA. The CDR3 length is 16 residues. V shed 7 bases, J shed 1 base, and the junction held 6 bases outside the gene matches. The input for sequencing was PBMCs from the stem cell graft donor, taken from the stem cell graft. This clonotype was sampled from a human donor who donated a stem cell graft to a child with aplastic anemia. The gene calls are TRBV29-1 and TRBJ2-2; 13 bases align to TRBD2. This chain's CDR3 is CSASGLAGKNTGELFF. The DNA of the CDR3 is TGCAGCGCTTCGGGACTAGCGGGAAAGAACACCGGGGAGCTGTTTTTT.